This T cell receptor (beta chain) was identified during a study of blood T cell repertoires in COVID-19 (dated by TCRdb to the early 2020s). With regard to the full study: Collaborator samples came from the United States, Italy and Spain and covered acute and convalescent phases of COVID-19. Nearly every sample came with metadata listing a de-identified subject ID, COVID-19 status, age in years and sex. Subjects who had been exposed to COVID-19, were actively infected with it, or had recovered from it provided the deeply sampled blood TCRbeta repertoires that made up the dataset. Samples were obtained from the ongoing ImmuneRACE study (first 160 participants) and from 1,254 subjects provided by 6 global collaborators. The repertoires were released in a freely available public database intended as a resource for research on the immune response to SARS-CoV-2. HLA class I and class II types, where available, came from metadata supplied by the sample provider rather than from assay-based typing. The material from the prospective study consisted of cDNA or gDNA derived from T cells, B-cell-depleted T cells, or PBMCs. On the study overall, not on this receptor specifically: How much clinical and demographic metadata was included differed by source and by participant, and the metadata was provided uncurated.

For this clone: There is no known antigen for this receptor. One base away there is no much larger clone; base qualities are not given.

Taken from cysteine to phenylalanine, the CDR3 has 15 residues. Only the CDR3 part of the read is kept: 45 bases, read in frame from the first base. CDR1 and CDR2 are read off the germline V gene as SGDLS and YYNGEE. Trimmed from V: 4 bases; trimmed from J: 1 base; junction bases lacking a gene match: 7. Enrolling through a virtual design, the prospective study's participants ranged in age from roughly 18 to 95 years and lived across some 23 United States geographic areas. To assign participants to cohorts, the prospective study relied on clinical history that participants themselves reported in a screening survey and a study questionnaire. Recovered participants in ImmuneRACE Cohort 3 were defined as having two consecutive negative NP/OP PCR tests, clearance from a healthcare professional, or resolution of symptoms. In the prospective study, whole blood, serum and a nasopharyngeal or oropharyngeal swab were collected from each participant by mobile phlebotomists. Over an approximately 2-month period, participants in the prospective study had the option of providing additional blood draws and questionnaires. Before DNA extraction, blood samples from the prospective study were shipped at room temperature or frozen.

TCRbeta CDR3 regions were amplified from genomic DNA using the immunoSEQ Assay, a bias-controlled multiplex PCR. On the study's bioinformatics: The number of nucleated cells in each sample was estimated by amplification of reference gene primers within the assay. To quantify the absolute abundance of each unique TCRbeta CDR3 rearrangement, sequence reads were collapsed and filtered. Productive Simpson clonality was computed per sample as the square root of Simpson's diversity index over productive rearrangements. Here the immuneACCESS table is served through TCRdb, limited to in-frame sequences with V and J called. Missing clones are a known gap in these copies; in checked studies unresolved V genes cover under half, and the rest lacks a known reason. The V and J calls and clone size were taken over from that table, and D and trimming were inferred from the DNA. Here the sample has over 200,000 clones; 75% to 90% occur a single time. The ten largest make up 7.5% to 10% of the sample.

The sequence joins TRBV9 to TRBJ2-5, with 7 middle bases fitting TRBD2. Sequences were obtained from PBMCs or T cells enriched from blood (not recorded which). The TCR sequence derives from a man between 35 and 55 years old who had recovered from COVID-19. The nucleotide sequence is TGTGCCAGCAGCATTAGTAGCGGGCCCCAAGAGACCCAGTACTTC. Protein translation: CASSISSGPQETQYF. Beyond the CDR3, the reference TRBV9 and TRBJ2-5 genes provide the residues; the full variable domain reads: DSGVTQTPKHLITATGQRVTLRCSPRSGDLSVYWYQQSLDQGLQFLIQYYNGEERAKGNILERFSAQQFPDLHSELNLSSLELGDSALYFCASSISSGPQETQYFGPGTRLLVL.